This T cell receptor beta chain was observed in a study of cytotoxic CD8 clonotypes in ibrutinib-treated CLL listed by TCRdb under 2021. As for the study more broadly: The cohort included approximately 15 treatment-naive and 11 to 12 relapsed/refractory patients; about 18 were IGHV unmutated. An average of approximately 260,000 productive templates and 94,082 productive rearrangements was obtained per sample. Every remission and progressive disease sample was obtained while ibrutinib was still being received by the patients. Responses were partial in approximately 24 patients and complete in 2; after median about 68 months follow-up, around 14 stayed in remission and around 12 progressed. Of the 85 to 95 participants in the trial, about 25 had longitudinal samples available. Cryopreserved peripheral blood mononuclear cells were collected before treatment, at response, and at either disease progression or sustained remission. The response samples were drawn at a median of roughly twelve months into treatment, with a range of about 6 to 36 months. Here is what the overall study found, with its caveats: Public clonotypes were rare and either contracted or stayed stable during treatment, and the rise in clonality at ibrutinib response reflected the expansion of private clonotypes. Sampling times were not matched between patients in sustained remission and patients whose disease was progressing, and lymph node repertoires were not examined. At baseline, clonality was higher than in age-matched healthy donors and showed a strong correlation with circulating CD8+ T-cell counts. Clonality increased at ibrutinib response, stayed stable in sustained remission, and fell back toward baseline at progression.

The time point tag for this specimen amounts to: approximately 2 years on ibrutinib. About 2 micrograms of genomic DNA were extracted from cryopreserved PBMCs for TCR beta library preparation. Longitudinal blood samples from CLL patients on ibrutinib monotherapy underwent high-throughput TCR beta sequencing. Patients were enrolled in a phase 2 open-label single-center ibrutinib monotherapy trial. On a MiSeq, deep resolution sequencing aimed for a depth between 1 in 1 million and 1 in 200,000 T cells, with each clonotype covered around 9.2x on average. The immunoSEQ hsTCRB Kit was used to generate TCR beta libraries. The original pipeline was this. Data were analyzed with ImmunoSEQ Data Assistant and ImmunoSEQ Analyzer, with V, D and J genes assigned per IMGT definitions. Clonality was computed as one minus normalized Shannon entropy of productive rearrangement frequencies, ranging from 0 to 1. Public clonotype analysis was restricted to overrepresented clonotypes comprising at least 0.05% of each patient's repertoire. Around 12 age-matched healthy donor repertoires from immuneACCESS were used as controls for clonality. Drawn from immuneACCESS, this table holds only the in-frame rearrangements with V and J called that TCRdb kept. Clones are partly lost; checked studies trace under half to an unresolved V gene and leave the rest unexplained. Clonal size and the V and J genes are those of that table, whereas D and trimming came from the DNA. The sample table contains 45,000 to 60,000 clones; only one count was recorded for approximately 52% of them. Roughly 22% of the sample goes to the ten largest clones.

A remark on this clone: The specificity of this receptor is unknown. Per-base quality was not reported, and no clone a single base away is much larger than it.

V loses 7 bases of germline sequence and J loses 4 bases, and the interval between the two ends is 10 bases. CDR1 is given as SGHTA and CDR2 as FQGNSA, both from the germline V gene. The CDR3 starts with the cysteine, ends with the phenylalanine, and has 12 residues. Here the CDR3 DNA is all that survives: 36 bases in frame from base 1. Sequences were derived from PBMCs, sampled after 24 months of ibrutinib treatment. The receptor's source is a human donor with chronic lymphocytic leukemia. Here the chain combines TRBV7-2 and TRBJ1-2, with no reliable assignment of the D segment. The CDR3 corresponds to CASTRLGYGYTF. The DNA sequence reads TGTGCCAGCACCCGACTTGGCTATGGCTACACCTTC.